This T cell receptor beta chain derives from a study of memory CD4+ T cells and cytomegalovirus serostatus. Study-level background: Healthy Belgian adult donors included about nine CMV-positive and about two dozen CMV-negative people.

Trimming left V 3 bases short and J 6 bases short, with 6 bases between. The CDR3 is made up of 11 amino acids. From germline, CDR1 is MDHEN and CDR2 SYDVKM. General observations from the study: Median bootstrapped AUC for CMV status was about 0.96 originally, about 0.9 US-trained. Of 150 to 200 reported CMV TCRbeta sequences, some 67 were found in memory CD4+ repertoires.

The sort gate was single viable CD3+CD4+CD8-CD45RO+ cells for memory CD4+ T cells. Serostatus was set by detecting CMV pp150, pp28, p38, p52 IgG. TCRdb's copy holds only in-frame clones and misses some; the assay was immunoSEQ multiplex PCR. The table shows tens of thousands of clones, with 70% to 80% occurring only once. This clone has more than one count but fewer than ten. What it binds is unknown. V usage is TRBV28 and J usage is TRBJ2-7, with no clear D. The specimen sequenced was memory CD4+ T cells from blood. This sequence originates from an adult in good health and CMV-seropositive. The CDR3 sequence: CASSFGPEQYF. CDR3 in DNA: TGTGCCAGCAGTTTTGGTCCCGAGCAGTACTTC. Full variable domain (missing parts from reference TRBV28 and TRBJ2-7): DVKVTQSSRYLVKRTGEKVFLECVQDMDHENMFWYRQDPGLGLRLIYFSYDVKMKEKGDIPEGYSVSREKKERFSLILESASTNQTSMYLCASSFGPEQYFGPGTRLTVT.